This T cell receptor beta chain was observed in a study of CD8 T cells in ankylosing spondylitis. Whole-study findings and limits: Previously reported in reactive arthritis synovial fluid and blood were some of the motif variants. Reports say disease-linked clones showed up significantly more in matched ankylosing spondylitis synovial fluid. A TCR beta motif made of 7 to 9 highly homologous variants seemed typical of ankylosing spondylitis blood. Clones linked to disease, bearing a CD8+ phenotype, were relatively rare in peripheral blood.

This clonotype was observed at least ten times. Its antigen is as yet unknown. Trimming pared 6 bases from V and 1 base from J, leaving 4 bases between. Germline assignment: CDR1 MNHNY and CDR2 SVGAGI (reference sequence). The CDR3 contains 11 residues. One entry per CDR3 protein, called by TCRdb with MiXCR from the 5' RACE reads. The sample lists some 800,000 distinct CDR3 sequences, 10% to 15% occurring once. The clonotype was recovered from a male donor with ankylosing spondylitis. V usage is TRBV6-6 and J usage is TRBJ2-7; D uncertain. Source material: blood, either unsorted or a sorted T cell fraction (not recorded which). CDR3 in DNA: TGTGCCAGCAGATGGTCCTACGAGCAGTACTTC. The encoded protein is CASRWSYEQYF.